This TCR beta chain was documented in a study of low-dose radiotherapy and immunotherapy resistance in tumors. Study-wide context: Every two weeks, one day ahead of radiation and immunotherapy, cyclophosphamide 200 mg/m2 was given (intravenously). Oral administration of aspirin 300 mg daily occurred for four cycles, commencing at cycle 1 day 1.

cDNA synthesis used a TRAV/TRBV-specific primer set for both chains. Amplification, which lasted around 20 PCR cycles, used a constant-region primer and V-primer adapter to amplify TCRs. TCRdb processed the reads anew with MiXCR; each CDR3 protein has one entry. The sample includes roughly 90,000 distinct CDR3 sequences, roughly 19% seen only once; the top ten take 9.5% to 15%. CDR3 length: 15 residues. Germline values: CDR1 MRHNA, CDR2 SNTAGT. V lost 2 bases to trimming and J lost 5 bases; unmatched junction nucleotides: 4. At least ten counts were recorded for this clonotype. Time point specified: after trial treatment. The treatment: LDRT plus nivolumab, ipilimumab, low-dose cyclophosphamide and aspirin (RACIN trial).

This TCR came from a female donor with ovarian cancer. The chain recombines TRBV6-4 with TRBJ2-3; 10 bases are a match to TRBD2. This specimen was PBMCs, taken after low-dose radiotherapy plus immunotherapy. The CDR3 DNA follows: TGTGCCAGCAGTGACCCAGCGGGAGGGAGAGATACGCAGTATTTT. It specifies CASSDPAGGRDTQYF.